This T cell receptor beta chain was captured by sequencing in a study of blood T cells in healthy people across ages. Study-level findings and limits: There were more naive CD4+ cells and higher diversity in long-lived donors than in aged donors.

A word on this clonotype: Its antigen is not known.

Trimming pared 0 bases from V and 8 bases from J, leaving 20 bases between. This CDR3 region has 17 residues. CDR1 is LGHNA and CDR2 is YSLEER in the germline V gene. Sample-barcoded 5' priming and a J-beta primer mix drove a second PCR of roughly 7 to 11 cycles. Sequencing yielded, for each sample, at least 3 million paired-end reads carrying CDR3. Each CDR3 protein gets one entry after TCRdb re-called the 5' RACE reads with MiXCR. This repertoire shows approximately 1,700,000 distinct CDR3 sequences, around 40% found once; its top ten account for 20% to 25%. Per sample, no less than 5 micrograms of total RNA were extracted.

The TCR sequence derives from a human donor in good health. The chain couples TRBV4-3 to TRBJ2-1, with a tentative D call TRBD2 (6 bases). Material: blood. This CDR3 reads CASSQETPGEERDEQFF. DNA for the CDR3: TGCGCCAGCAGCCAAGAGACTCCGGGGGAGGAGCGGGATGAGCAGTTCTTC.